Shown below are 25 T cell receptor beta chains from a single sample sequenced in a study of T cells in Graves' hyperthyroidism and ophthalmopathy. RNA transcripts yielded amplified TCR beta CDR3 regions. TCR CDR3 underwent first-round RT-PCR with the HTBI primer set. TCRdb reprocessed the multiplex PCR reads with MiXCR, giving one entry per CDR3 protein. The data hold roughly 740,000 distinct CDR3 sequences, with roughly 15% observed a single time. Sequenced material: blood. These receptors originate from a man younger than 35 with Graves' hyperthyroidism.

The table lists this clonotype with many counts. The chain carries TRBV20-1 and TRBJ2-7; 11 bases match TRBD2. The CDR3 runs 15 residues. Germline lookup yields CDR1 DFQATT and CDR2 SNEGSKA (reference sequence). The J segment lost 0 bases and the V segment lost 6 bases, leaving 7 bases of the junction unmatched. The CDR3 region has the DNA TGCAGTGCCAGCCCTAGCGGGAGGATCTCCTACGAGCAGTACTTC. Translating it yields CSASPSGRISYEQYF.

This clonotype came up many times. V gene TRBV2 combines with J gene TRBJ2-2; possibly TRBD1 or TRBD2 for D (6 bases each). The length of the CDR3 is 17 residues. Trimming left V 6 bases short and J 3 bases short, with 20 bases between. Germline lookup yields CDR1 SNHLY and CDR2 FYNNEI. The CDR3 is CASRKQGGGFYTGELFF. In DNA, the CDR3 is TGTGCCAGCAGGAAACAGGGAGGAGGCTTTTACACCGGGGAGCTGTTTTTT.

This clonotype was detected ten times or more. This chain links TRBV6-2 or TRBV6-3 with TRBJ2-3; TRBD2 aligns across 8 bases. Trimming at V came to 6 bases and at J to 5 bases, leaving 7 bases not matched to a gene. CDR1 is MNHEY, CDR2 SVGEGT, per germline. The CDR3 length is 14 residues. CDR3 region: CASSPSAGVDTQYF. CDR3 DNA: TGTGCCAGCAGCCCCTCAGCGGGAGTAGATACGCAGTATTTT.

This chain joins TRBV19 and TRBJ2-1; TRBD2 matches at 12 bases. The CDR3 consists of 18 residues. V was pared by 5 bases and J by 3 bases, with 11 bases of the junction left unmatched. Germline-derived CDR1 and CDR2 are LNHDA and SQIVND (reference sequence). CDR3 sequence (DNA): TGTGCCAGTAGTCCCCGGACTAGCGGGACGACCCTCTACAATGAGCAGTTCTTC. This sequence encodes CASSPRTSGTTLYNEQFF.

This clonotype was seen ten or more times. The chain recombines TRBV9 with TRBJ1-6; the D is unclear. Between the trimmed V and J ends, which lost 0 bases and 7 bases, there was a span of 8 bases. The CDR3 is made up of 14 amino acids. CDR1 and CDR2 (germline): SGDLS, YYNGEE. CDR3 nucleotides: TGTGCCAGCAGCGTAGGCAGTATCAATTCACCCCTCCACTTT. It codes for CASSVGSINSPLHF.

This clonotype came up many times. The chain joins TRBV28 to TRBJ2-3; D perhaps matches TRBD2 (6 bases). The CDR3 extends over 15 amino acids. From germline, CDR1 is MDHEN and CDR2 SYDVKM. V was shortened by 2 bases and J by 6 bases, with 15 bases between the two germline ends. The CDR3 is CASSLGTGAGDTQYF. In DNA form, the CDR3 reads TGTGCCAGCAGTTTAGGGACGGGAGCAGGGGATACGCAGTATTTT.

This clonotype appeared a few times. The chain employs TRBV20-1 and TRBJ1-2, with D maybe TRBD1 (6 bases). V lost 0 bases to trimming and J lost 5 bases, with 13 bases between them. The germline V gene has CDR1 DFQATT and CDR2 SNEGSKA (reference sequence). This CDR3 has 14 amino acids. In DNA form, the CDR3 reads TGCAGTGCTAGAGATCTCAACAGGGAATATGGCTACACCTTC. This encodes CSARDLNREYGYTF.

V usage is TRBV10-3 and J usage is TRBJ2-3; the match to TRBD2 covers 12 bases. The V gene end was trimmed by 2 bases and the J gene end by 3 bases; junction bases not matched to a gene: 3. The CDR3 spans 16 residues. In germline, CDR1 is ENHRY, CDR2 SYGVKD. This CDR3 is CAISELAGGKTDTQYF. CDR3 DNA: TGTGCCATCAGTGAGCTAGCGGGAGGGAAAACAGATACGCAGTATTTT.

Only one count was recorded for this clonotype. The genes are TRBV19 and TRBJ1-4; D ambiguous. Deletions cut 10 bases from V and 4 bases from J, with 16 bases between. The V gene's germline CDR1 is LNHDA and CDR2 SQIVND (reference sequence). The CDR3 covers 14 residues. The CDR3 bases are TGTGCCACCCCCCGGACGATGGTTAATGAAAAACTGTTTTTT. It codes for CATPRTMVNEKLFF. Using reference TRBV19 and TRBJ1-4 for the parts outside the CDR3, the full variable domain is DGGITQSPKYLFRKEGQNVTLSCEQNLNHDAMYWYRQDPGQGLRLIYYSQIVNDFQKGDIAEGYSVSREKKESFPLTVTSAQKNPTAFYLCATPRTMVNEKLFFGSGTQLSVL.

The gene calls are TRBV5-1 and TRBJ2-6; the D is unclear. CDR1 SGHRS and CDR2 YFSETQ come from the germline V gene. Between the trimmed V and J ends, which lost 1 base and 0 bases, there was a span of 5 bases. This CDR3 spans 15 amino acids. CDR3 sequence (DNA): TGCGCCAGCAGCTTGCTCGCCTCTGGGGCCAACGTCCTGACTTTC. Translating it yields CASSLLASGANVLTF. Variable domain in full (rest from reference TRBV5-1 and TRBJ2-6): KAGVTQTPRYLIKTRGQQVTLSCSPISGHRSVSWYQQTPGQGLQFLFEYFSETQRNKGNFPGRFSGRQFSNSRSEMNVSTLELGDSALYLCASSLLASGANVLTFGAGSRLTVL.

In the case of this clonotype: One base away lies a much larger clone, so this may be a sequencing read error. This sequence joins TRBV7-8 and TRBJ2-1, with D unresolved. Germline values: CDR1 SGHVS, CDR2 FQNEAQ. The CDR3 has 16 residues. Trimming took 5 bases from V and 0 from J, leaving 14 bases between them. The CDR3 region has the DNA TGTGCCAGCAGCCACCCCGGGCGGAGCTCCTACAATGAGCAGTTCTTC. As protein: CASSHPGRSSYNEQFF.

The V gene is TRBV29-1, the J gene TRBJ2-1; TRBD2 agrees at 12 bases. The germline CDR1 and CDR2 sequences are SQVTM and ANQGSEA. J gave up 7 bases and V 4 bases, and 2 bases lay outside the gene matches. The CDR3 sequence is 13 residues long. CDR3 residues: CSVASGRGNEQFF. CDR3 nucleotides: TGCAGCGTTGCTAGCGGGAGGGGAAATGAGCAGTTCTTC.

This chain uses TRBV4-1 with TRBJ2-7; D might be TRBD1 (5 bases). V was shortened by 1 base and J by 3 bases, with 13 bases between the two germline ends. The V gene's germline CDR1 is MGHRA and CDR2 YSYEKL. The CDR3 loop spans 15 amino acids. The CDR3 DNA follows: TGCGCCAGCAGCCAAGCTAGGGGAACACACTACGAGCAGTACTTC. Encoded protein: CASSQARGTHYEQYF.

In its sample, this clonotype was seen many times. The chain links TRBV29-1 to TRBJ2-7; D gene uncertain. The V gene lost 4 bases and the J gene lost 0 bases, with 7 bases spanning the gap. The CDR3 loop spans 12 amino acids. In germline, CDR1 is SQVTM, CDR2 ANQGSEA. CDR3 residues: CSVGQSSYEQYF. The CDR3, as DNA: TGCAGCGTTGGCCAGAGCTCCTACGAGCAGTACTTC.

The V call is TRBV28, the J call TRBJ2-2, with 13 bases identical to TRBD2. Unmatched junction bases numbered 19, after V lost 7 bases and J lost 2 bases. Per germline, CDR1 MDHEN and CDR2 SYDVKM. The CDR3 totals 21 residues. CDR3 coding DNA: TGTGCCAGCACCCCGGTAGGGGTCCGACTAGCGGGAGGCCTAAACACCGGGGAGCTGTTTTTT. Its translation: CASTPVGVRLAGGLNTGELFF.

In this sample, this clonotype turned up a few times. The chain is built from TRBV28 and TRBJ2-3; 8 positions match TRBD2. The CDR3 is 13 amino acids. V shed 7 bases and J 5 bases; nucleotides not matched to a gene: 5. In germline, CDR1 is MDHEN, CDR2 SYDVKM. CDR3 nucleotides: TGTGCCAGCAAAGCGGGAGCCCTAGATACGCAGTATTTT. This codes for CASKAGALDTQYF.

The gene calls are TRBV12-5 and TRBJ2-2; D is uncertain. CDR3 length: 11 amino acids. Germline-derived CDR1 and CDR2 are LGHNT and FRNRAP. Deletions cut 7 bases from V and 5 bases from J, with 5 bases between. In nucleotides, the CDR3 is TGTGCTAGTGCAGAGACCGGGGAGCTGTTTTTT. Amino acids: CASAETGELFF.

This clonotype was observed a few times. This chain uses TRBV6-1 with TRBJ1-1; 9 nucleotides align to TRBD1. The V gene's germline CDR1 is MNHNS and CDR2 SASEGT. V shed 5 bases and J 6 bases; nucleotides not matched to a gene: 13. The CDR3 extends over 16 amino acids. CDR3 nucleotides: TGTGCCAGCAGTAAAATTACGGGACAGGGAGACCCTGAAGCTTTCTTT. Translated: CASSKITGQGDPEAFF.

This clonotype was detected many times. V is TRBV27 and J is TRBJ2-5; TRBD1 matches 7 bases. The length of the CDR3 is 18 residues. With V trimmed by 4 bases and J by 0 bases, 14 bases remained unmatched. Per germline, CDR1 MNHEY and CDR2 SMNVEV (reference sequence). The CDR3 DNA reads TGTGCCAGCAGTTCTCGGGACAGCCACCTTCGGGACCAAGAGACCCAGTACTTC. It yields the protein CASSSRDSHLRDQETQYF.

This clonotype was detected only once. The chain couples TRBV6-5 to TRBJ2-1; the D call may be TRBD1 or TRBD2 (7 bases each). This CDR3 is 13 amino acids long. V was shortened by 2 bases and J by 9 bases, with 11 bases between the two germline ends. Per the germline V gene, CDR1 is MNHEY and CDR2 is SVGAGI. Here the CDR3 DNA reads TGTGCCAGCAGTTACCTCAGGGGGGGTGAGCAGTTCTTC. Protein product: CASSYLRGGEQFF.

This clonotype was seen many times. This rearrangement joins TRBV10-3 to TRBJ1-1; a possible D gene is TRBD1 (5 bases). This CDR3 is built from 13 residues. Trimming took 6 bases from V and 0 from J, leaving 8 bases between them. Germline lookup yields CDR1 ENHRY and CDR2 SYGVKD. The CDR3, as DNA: TGTGCCATCAGGGTACAGGTGAACACTGAAGCTTTCTTT. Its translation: CAIRVQVNTEAFF.

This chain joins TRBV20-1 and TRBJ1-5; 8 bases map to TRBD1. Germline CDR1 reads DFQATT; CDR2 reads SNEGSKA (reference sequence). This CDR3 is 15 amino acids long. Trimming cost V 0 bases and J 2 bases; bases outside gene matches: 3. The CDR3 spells CSARDLTGGNQPQHF. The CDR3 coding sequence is TGCAGTGCTAGAGATCTGACAGGGGGCAATCAGCCCCAGCATTTT.

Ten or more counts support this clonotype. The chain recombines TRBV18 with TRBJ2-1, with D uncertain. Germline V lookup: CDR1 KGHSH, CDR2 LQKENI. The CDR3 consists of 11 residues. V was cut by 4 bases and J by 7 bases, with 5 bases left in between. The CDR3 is CASSLKNEQFF. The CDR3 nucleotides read TGTGCCAGCTCACTCAAAAATGAGCAGTTCTTC.

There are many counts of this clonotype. CDR3 bases: TGTGCCAGCAGTTTTGTGCCTAAGTCGCCGGCTTTCTTT. Its protein is CASSFVPKSPAFF. The J gene is TRBJ1-1, the V gene TRBV12-3 or TRBV12-4, with D unresolved. The CDR3 has 13 amino acids. Trimming removed 3 bases at V and 11 bases at J, with 16 bases between.

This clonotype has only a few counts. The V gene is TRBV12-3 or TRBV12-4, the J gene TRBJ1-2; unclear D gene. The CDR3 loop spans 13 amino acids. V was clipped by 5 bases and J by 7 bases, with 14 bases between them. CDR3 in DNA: TGTGCCAGCAGTCATACGAAGGGATTTGGCTACACCTTC. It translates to CASSHTKGFGYTF.